This TCR beta chain was captured by sequencing in a study of cytomegalovirus exposure and HLA in healthy donors. Study-wide findings and caveats: Most sequenced TCRs were rare (though some public TCRs occurred in many donors).

Germline V lookup: CDR1 MNHEY, CDR2 SVGAGI. Trimming pared 5 bases from V and 8 bases from J, leaving 9 bases between. The CDR3 is made up of 11 amino acids. With 60 Vbeta and 13 Jbeta primers, the PCR was carried out. The repertoire was sequenced with immunoSEQ multiplex PCR; TCRdb's copy has only in-frame clones and lacks some. This sample has around 190,000 clones, with around four fifths found just once. In the case of this clone: Its antigen is not known.

The clonotype comes from a man between 35 and 55 years old in good health and CMV-seropositive. Material for sequencing was PBMCs. The chain links TRBV6-5 to TRBJ1-1, with D perhaps matching TRBD1 (6 bases). The CDR3, as DNA: TGTGCCAGCAGTGGAACAGGGGAAGCTTTCTTT. Protein product: CASSGTGEAFF.